Sequencing of this TCR beta chain was carried out in a study of blood T cell repertoires in COVID-19. Study summary: The United States, Italy and Spain provided the acute and convalescent COVID-19 samples. From T cells, B-cell-depleted T cells, or PBMCs came the material, which was cDNA or gDNA.

As handled by the study authors: Researchers report that nucleated cell counts were estimated from reference gene primer amplification. Sequencing used immunoSEQ multiplex PCR; TCRdb keeps in-frame clones, though not all of them. V and J calls and clone size follow that table, whereas D and trimming were derived from the DNA. The repertoire has approximately 220,000 clones, approximately 86% of them found once; the top ten carry roughly 0.69%. The CDR3 runs 13 residues. Germline V lookup: CDR1 MNHEY, CDR2 SVGAGI. Worth noting for this clone: The junction departs from germline at one end; a sequencing error may be responsible.

The receptor comes from a man aged 40-50 years with acute or convalescent COVID-19. Sequenced: peripheral blood. The chain combines TRBV6-5 with TRBJ2-5, with D hard to call. The CDR3 region has the DNA TGTGCCAGCAGTCACTCCGCTCCGGGGACCCAGTACTTC. It specifies CASSHSAPGTQYF.